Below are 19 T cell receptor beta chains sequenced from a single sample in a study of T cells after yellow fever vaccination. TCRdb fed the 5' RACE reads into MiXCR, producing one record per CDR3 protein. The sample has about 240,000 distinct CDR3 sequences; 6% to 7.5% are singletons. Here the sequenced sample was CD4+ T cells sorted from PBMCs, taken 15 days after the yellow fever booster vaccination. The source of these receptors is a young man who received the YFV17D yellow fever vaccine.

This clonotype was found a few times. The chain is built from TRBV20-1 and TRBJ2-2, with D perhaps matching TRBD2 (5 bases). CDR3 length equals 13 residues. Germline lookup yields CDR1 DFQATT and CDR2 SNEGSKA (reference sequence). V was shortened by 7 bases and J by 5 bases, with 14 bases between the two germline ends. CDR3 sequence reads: CSVAVPGTGELFF. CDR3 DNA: TGCAGTGTAGCAGTTCCGGGAACCGGGGAGCTGTTTTTT.

The CDR3 DNA reads as TGTGCCAGCAGCTTGGAATGGGGCCCAGATACGCAGTATTTT. Translating gives CASSLEWGPDTQYF. The genes are TRBV5-4 and TRBJ2-3; weak D call: TRBD1 (5 bases). Per germline, CDR1 SGHNT and CDR2 YYREEE (reference sequence). The CDR3 is 14 amino acids. V lost 0 bases and J 4 bases, leaving 9 bases between the germline ends.

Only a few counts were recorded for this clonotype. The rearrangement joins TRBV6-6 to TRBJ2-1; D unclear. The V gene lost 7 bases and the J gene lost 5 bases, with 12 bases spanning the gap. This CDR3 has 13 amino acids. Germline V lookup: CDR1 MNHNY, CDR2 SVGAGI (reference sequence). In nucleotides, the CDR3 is TGTGCCAGCATCAAGGGATCGGACAATGAGCAGTTCTTC. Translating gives CASIKGSDNEQFF.

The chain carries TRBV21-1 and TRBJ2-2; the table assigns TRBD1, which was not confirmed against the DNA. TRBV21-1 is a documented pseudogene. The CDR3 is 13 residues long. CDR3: CASSHQGAGELFF. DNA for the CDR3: TGTGCCAGCAGCCACCAGGGTGCCGGGGAGCTGTTTTTT.

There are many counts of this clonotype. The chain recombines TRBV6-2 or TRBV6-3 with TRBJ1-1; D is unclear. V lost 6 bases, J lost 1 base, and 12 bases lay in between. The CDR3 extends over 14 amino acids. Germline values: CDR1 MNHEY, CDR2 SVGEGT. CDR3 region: CASRFFLENTEAFF. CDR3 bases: TGTGCCAGCAGATTCTTTTTAGAGAACACTGAAGCTTTCTTT.

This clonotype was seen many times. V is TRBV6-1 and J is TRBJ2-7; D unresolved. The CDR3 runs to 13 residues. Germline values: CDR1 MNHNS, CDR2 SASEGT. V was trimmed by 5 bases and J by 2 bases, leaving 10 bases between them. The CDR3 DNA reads TGTGCCAGCAGTAAGGGTAGGACCTACGAGCAGTACTTC. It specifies CASSKGRTYEQYF.

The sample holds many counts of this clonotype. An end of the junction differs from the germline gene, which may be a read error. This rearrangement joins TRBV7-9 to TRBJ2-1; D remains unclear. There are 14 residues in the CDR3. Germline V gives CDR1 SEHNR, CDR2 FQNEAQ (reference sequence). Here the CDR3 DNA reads TGTGCCAGCAGGTTAGAGGTCTCCCCTCTCCCATGGTTCTTC. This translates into CASRLEVSPLPWFF.

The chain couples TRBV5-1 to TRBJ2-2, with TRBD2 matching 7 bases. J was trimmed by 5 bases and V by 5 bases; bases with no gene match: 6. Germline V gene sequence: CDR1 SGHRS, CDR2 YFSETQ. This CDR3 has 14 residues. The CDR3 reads CASSPGRETGELFF. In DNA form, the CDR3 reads TGCGCCAGCAGTCCTGGGAGGGAAACCGGGGAGCTGTTTTTT.

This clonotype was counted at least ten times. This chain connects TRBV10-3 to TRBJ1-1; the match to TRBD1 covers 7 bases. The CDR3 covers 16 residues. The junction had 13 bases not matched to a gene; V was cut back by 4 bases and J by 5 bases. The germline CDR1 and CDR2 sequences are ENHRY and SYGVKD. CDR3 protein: CAISGVRQAGGTEAFF. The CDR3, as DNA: TGTGCCATCAGTGGTGTCCGACAGGCAGGGGGGACTGAAGCTTTCTTT.

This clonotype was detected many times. In nucleotides, the CDR3 is TGCGCCAGCAGCCCGGTTTTAGGAGCGGGCCTCTCCTACAATGAGCAGTTCTTC. It codes for CASSPVLGAGLSYNEQFF. The chain recombines TRBV4-3 with TRBJ2-1, with D perhaps TRBD2 (6 bases). Trimming removed 4 bases at V and 0 bases at J, with 19 bases between. This CDR3 spans 18 amino acids. In germline, CDR1 is LGHNA, CDR2 YSLEER.

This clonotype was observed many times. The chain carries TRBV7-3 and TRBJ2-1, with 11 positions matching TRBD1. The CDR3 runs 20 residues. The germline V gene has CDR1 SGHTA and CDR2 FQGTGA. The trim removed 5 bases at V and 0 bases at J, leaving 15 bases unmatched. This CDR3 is CASSPYGDRGDLSSYNEQFF. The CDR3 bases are TGTGCCAGCAGCCCTTATGGGGACAGGGGGGACTTAAGCTCCTACAATGAGCAGTTCTTC.

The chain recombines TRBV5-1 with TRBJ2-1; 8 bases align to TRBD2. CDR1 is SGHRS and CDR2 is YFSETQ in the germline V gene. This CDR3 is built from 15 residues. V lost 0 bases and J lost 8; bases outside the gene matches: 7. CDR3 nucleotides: TGCGCCAGCAGCTTGGCCAGCGGGAGAGGATATGAGCAGTTCTTC. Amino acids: CASSLASGRGYEQFF.

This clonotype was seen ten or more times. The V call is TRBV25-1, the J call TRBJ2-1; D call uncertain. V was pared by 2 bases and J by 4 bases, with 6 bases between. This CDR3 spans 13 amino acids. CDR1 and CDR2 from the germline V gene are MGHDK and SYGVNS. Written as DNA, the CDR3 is TGTGCCAGCAGTGAAAGGCAGTACAATGAGCAGTTCTTC. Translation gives CASSERQYNEQFF.

The CDR3 DNA is TGCAGTCTACAGAGGAACACCGGGGAGCTGTTTTTT. Translation gives CSLQRNTGELFF. The rearrangement uses TRBV20-1 and TRBJ2-2; D uncertain. V was cut by 8 bases and J by 1 base, with 8 bases left in between. Germline CDR1 and CDR2: DFQATT and SNEGSKA (reference sequence). CDR3 size: 12 residues.

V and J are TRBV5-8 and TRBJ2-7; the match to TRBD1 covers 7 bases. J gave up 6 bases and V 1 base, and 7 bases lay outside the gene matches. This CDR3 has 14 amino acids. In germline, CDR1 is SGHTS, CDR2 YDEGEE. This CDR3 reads CASSLMDRFGEQYF. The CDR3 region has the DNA TGTGCCAGCAGCTTGATGGACAGGTTCGGCGAGCAGTACTTC.

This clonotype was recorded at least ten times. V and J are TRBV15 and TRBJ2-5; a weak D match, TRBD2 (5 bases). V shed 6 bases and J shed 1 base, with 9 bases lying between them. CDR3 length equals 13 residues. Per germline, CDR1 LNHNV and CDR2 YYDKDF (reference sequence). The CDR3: CATREESQETQYF. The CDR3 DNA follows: TGTGCCACCAGGGAGGAGTCCCAAGAGACCCAGTACTTC.

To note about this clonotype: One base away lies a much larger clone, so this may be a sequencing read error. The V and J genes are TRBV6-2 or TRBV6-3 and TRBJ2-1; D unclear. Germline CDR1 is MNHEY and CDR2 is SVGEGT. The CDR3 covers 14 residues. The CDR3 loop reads CASSGVPSYNAQFF. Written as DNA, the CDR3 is TGTGCCAGCAGTGGGGTCCCCTCCTACAATGCGCAGTTCTTC.

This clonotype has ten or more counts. In DNA, the CDR3 is TGTGCCAGCTGTCCGGGGTCTGGAGAAAAACTGTTTTTT. Translating gives CASCPGSGEKLFF. The chain couples TRBV28 to TRBJ1-4, with D hard to call. Germline-derived CDR1 and CDR2 are MDHEN and SYDVKM. The CDR3 consists of 13 residues. Deletions cut 8 bases from V and 8 bases from J, with 15 bases between.

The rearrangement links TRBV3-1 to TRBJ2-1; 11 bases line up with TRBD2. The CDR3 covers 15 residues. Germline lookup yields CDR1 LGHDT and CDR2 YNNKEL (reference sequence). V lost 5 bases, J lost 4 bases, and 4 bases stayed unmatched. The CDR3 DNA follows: TGTGCCAGCAGCACCGGGACTAGCGGATACAATGAGCAGTTCTTC. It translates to CASSTGTSGYNEQFF.